This entry describes one T cell receptor beta chain. Its specific antigen is unknown. Base qualities are not at hand, and no much larger clone is one base apart. CD8 naive samples were obtained by positive selection for CCR7 among CD45RO-negative cells, yielding a CD45RA+CCR7+ population from which TemRA cells were excluded. Donors were healthy HIV-negative adults with no recently reported acute infections or vaccinations. All donors were Caucasian adults living in Nashville, Tennessee, USA. Blood was collected by leukapheresis, and PBMCs were isolated by Ficoll-Histopaque density gradient centrifugation and then cryopreserved in liquid nitrogen vapor phase. Analytical flow cytometry was used to check the purity and quantity of each magnetically sorted T cell population. Genomic DNA was isolated from every sorted fraction and measured by UV absorbance on a Nanodrop 2000c. The CDR3 has 15 amino acids, counting the end cysteine and phenylalanine. Only CDR3 DNA remains: 45 bases, in frame from the first base. The germline V gene yields MNHNS for CDR1 and SASEGT for CDR2. The junction shows trimming of 5 bases on V and 1 base on J, plus 14 bases between the germline ends.

These data belong to a study of shared clonotypes between healthy human individuals (dated by TCRdb to the early 2020s). Concerning the study at large: Three men and a couple of women, aged 18 to 49 years, made up the cohort. Blood TCR repertoires of five healthy adults were deeply sequenced to estimate repertoire size and the extent of clonotype sharing between individuals. Leukapheresis yielded between about 0.94 and 9.5 billion PBMCs per donor. For each donor, three plates each were used for CD4 naive and CD4 memory, two plates were used for CD8 naive, and one plate was used for CD8 memory. Different laboratories and diverse techniques were used to prepare libraries and sequence TCR repertoires, to increase sequencing depth and limit assay-specific biases.

TCR CDR3 regions were amplified from genomic DNA by multiplex PCR using the deep immunoSEQ assay. Extracted genomic DNA from each cell subset was spread evenly across all wells of several immunoSEQ 96-well plates, with each plate serving as a replicate. For sorted subsets, 200 to 250 ng genomic DNA, equal to 30,000 or so T cell genomes, was loaded into each replicate PCR. The purified libraries were quantified using a Qubit 3.0 fluorometer, sized with a Bioanalyzer 2100, and then quantified again using the KAPA Library Quantification kit. Every immunoSEQ 96-well plate was sequenced on a separate single-read 150-cycle Illumina NextSeq 550 flow cell. Per the original workflow: Because the immunoSEQ output held only junctional sequences and lacked quality scores, the filtering could not match the filtering applied to full-length reads. To assign V/J genes and CDR3, sequences were annotated against IMGT germline references using PyIR, a Python wrapper for IgBLAST v1.9. Reads with weak V/J assignments (E-value above 1e-6), missing CDR3, stop codons, out-of-frame junctions, or ambiguous translated residues were removed. V3J clonotypes were defined by identical inferred V gene, J gene, and CDR3 amino acid sequence. The percentage overlap between two repertoires was calculated by dividing the number of shared unique clonotypes by the size of the smaller repertoire. Richness of each repertoire was evaluated using RTK rarefaction, the Chao1 estimator, and Recon v2.1 estimates of unobserved clonotypes. For all TCRbeta clonotypes obtained by the gDNA method from a handful of donors, generation probabilities were computed with OLGA. TCRdb mirrors the immuneACCESS table, restricted to in-frame sequences. Some clones are absent from its copies; in checked studies, under half trace to an unresolved V gene, and the reason for the others is unknown. V and J calls and clone size are those listed in that table; D and trimming were worked out from the DNA. The sample table lists about 2 million clones, about 95% of them with a count of one. In total, the top ten clones hold 1% to 1.5% of the sample.

Results the study describes overall, beyond this receptor: Clonotypes shared by all four sorted-subset donors showed higher generation probabilities than non-shared clonotypes. When a handful of donors were compared, the shared fraction of clonotypes was around 5% for naive CD4, more than 3% for naive CD8, 2% to 2.5% for memory CD4, and around 0.37% for memory CD8. Estimated clonotype richness was generally larger for naive than for memory subsets. Based on pairwise subsampling, the degree of clonotype sharing among donors was expected to be affected by sequencing depth. Because the study included only a small number of donors, the genetic and exposure-history diversity represented was limited. Rarefaction of sorted-subset datasets indicated incomplete sequencing despite the large sequencing depth. Sampling was restricted to blood, and TCR repertoires in tissue are likely to differ from TCR repertoires in blood.

The chain is assembled from TRBV6-1 and TRBJ1-1; a weak D assignment points to TRBD1 (5 bases agree). The clonotype originates from a man aged 18-30 years in good health. Input material: naive CD8+ T cells sorted from blood. The meaning of the sample's cell subset or site label: CD45RA+CCR7+. The sequenced DNA: TGTGCCAGCAGTTCCCTTAAAGGGGCGAACACTGAAGCTTTCTTT. Its amino acids are CASSSLKGANTEAFF.